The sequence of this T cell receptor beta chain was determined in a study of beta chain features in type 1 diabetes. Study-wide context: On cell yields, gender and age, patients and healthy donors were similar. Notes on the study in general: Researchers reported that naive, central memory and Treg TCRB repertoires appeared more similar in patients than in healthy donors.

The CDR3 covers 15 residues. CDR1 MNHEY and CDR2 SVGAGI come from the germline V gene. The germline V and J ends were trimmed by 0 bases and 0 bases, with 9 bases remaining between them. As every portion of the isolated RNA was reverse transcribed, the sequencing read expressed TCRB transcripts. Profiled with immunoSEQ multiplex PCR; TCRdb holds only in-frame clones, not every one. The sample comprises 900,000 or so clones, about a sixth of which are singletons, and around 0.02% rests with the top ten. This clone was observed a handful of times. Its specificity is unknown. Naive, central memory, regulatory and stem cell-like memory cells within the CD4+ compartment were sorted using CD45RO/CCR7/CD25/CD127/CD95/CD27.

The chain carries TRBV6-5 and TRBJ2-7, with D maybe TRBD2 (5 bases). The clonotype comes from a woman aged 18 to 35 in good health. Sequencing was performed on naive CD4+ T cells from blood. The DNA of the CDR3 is TGTGCCAGCAGTTACTCGGGAGTCCACTCCTACGAGCAGTACTTC. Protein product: CASSYSGVHSYEQYF.